One and the same sample provided the 22 T cell receptor beta chains below, sequenced in a study of technical replicates of blood from several donors. Here immunoSEQ multiplex PCR was the method, and the copy in TCRdb shows in-frame clones only, minus some. The sample includes about 100,000 clones, roughly 95% of them seen just once. The specimen sequenced was T cells isolated from PBMCs. All receptors derive from a human donor in good health.

This chain links TRBV5-1 with TRBJ2-3; 11 bases align to TRBD1. With 9 bases clipped from V and 4 bases from J, the junction kept 10 bases outside the gene matches. The CDR3 consists of 15 residues. CDR1 is SGHRS, CDR2 YFSETQ, per germline. CDR3 loop: CATRTGGFAADTQYF. CDR3 DNA sequence: TGCGCCACGAGGACAGGGGGCTTTGCAGCAGATACGCAGTATTTT. The complete variable domain, with remaining parts taken from reference TRBV5-1 and TRBJ2-3, reads KAGVTQTPRYLIKTRGQQVTLSCSPISGHRSVSWYQQTPGQGLQFLFEYFSETQRNKGNFPGRFSGRQFSNSRSEMNVSTLELGDSALYLCATRTGGFAADTQYFGPGTRLTVL.

The chain links TRBV28 to TRBJ1-4; tentative D call: TRBD1 (6 bases). CDR3 length equals 15 residues. Trimming stripped 3 bases from V and 3 bases from J, with 11 bases between. Germline V gene sequence: CDR1 MDHEN, CDR2 SYDVKM. Here the CDR3 reads CASSFGGAANEKLFF. In DNA form, the CDR3 reads TGTGCCAGCAGTTTTGGGGGGGCTGCTAATGAAAAACTGTTTTTT.

The chain carries TRBV13 and TRBJ2-7; D possibly corresponds to TRBD2 (6 bases). V lost 1 base and J 5 bases, leaving 12 bases between the germline ends. The CDR3 runs to 14 residues. Germline V gene lookup returns CDR1 PRHDT and CDR2 FYEKMQ (reference sequence). The CDR3 DNA reads as TGTGCCAGCAGCTTAGCAGCCGGGAGCGACGAGCAGTACTTC. Encoded protein: CASSLAAGSDEQYF.

The chain links TRBV5-4 to TRBJ2-1, with TRBD2 matching over 11 bases. V shed 6 bases and J 4 bases; nucleotides not matched to a gene: 6. Per germline, CDR1 SGHNT and CDR2 YYREEE (reference sequence). The CDR3 is 15 residues long. This chain's CDR3 is CASILAGGSYNEQFF. CDR3 sequence (DNA): TGTGCCAGCATCCTAGCGGGAGGATCGTACAATGAGCAGTTCTTC.

The rearrangement joins TRBV7-8 to TRBJ1-2, with D tentatively TRBD1 (5 bases). CDR3 length equals 16 residues. Germline CDR1 and CDR2: SGHVS and FQNEAQ. Trimming stripped 3 bases from V and 4 bases from J, with 18 bases between. CDR3 protein: CASSFRKGSASYGYTF. The CDR3 DNA reads as TGTGCCAGCAGCTTCCGTAAGGGGTCAGCAAGCTATGGCTACACCTTC. The full variable domain, its missing parts supplied by reference TRBV7-8 and TRBJ1-2, is GAGVSQSPRYKVAKRGQDVALRCDPISGHVSLFWYQQALGQGPEFLTYFQNEAQLDKSGLPSDRFFAERPEGSVSTLKIQRTQQEDSAVYLCASSFRKGSASYGYTFGSGTRLTVV.

This chain links TRBV9 with TRBJ1-5; no definite D call. Germline V CDR1 and CDR2: SGDLS, YYNGEE. With 7 bases removed from V and 7 bases from J, the gap between germline ends came to 15 bases. The CDR3 totals 13 residues. Here the CDR3 DNA reads TGTGCCAGCGCGGTCGTCGCGGGGCAGCCCCAGCATTTT. This sequence encodes CASAVVAGQPQHF.

This chain uses TRBV5-1 with TRBJ1-5, with TRBD1 matching over 8 bases. Trimming removed 4 bases from V and 6 bases from J; junction bases left unmatched: 3. The CDR3 has 13 residues. The germline V gene encodes CDR1 SGHRS and CDR2 YFSETQ. The CDR3 coding sequence is TGCGCCAGCAGCCCAACAGGGGGTCAGCCCCAGCATTTT. Residues: CASSPTGGQPQHF. Variable domain in full (rest from reference TRBV5-1 and TRBJ1-5): KAGVTQTPRYLIKTRGQQVTLSCSPISGHRSVSWYQQTPGQGLQFLFEYFSETQRNKGNFPGRFSGRQFSNSRSEMNVSTLELGDSALYLCASSPTGGQPQHFGDGTRLSIL.

V gene TRBV14 combines with J gene TRBJ1-4; weak D call: TRBD1 (5 bases). Trimming shortened V by 3 bases and J by 2 bases, and 22 bases separated the two germline ends. Germline assignment: CDR1 SGHDN and CDR2 FVKESK. There are 19 residues in the CDR3. The CDR3 DNA follows: TGTGCCAGCAGCCACCGGGGGGGACCACCCTTTCAGACTAATGAAAAACTGTTTTTT. Its protein product is CASSHRGGPPFQTNEKLFF.

The chain has TRBV7-9 and TRBJ2-7; 9 nucleotides agree with TRBD1. V was pared by 6 bases and J by 3 bases, with 3 bases of the junction left unmatched. The length of the CDR3 is 13 residues. CDR1 and CDR2 (germline): SEHNR, FQNEAQ (reference sequence). CDR3 nucleotide sequence: TGTGCCAGCAGTGGGACAGGGAACTACGAGCAGTACTTC. Translating gives CASSGTGNYEQYF.

The gene calls are TRBV7-9 and TRBJ1-5, with D maybe TRBD1 (6 bases). The CDR3 is made up of 18 amino acids. CDR1 and CDR2 from the germline V gene are SEHNR and FQNEAQ (reference sequence). The V gene lost 1 base and the J gene lost 0 bases, with 16 bases spanning the gap. CDR3 in DNA: TGTGCCAGCAGCTTAGGCGGGGGCGGGTTGATTAGCAATCAGCCCCAGCATTTT. It codes for CASSLGGGGLISNQPQHF.

The rearrangement joins TRBV14 to TRBJ2-7; 7 bases line up with TRBD1. V was pared by 3 bases and J by 4 bases, with 9 bases of the junction left unmatched. The CDR3 is 15 amino acids. Germline V CDR1 and CDR2: SGHDN, FVKESK. The DNA of the CDR3 is TGTGCCAGCAGCCAGTTCAGGACAGGCCGTTACGAGCAGTACTTC. Translating it yields CASSQFRTGRYEQYF.

V usage is TRBV19 and J usage is TRBJ2-7; TRBD1 matches 8 bases. Per germline, CDR1 LNHDA and CDR2 SQIVND (reference sequence). The V gene end was trimmed by 5 bases and the J gene end by 3 bases; junction bases not matched to a gene: 6. This CDR3 is built from 14 residues. CDR3 nucleotide sequence: TGTGCCAGTAGTGAGAGACAGGGGAGCTACGAGCAGTACTTC. Protein sequence: CASSERQGSYEQYF.

V usage is TRBV27 and J usage is TRBJ2-3, with 8 positions matching TRBD1. Germline CDR1 is MNHEY and CDR2 is SMNVEV (reference sequence). V shed 5 bases, J shed 5 bases, and the junction held 9 bases outside the gene matches. This CDR3 is built from 15 residues. The CDR3 spells CASSPGQGGRDTQYF. CDR3 DNA: TGTGCCAGCAGTCCCGGACAGGGAGGACGAGATACGCAGTATTTT.

This sequence joins TRBV29-1 and TRBJ2-1, with a weak D call TRBD1 (5 bases). Germline assignment: CDR1 SQVTM and CDR2 ANQGSEA. The CDR3 extends over 14 amino acids. Trimming shortened V by 1 base and J by 5 bases, and 12 bases separated the two germline ends. CDR3 residues: CSVEGTQSDNEQFF. The CDR3, as DNA: TGCAGCGTTGAAGGGACACAGTCGGACAATGAGCAGTTCTTC.

The J gene is TRBJ1-5, the V gene TRBV2, with TRBD1 as a possible D gene (6 bases). The V gene lost 5 bases and the J gene lost 6 bases, with 11 bases spanning the gap. Germline CDR1 SNHLY, CDR2 FYNNEI. The CDR3 has 13 residues. CDR3 amino acids: CASSNIGGQPQHF. The CDR3 DNA is TGTGCCAGCAGTAATATAGGGGGTCAGCCCCAGCATTTT.

The chain is built from TRBV27 and TRBJ2-2; 11 nucleotides match TRBD2. This CDR3 contains 17 residues. Losses at the gene ends were 1 base for V and 3 bases for J; bases not matched to a gene: 4. CDR1 is MNHEY and CDR2 is SMNVEV in the germline V gene (reference sequence). CDR3 sequence (DNA): TGTGCCAGCAGTTTATTTAGACTAGCGGGACACACCGGGGAGCTGTTTTTT. Amino acids: CASSLFRLAGHTGELFF.

There are a few counts of this clone. This rearrangement joins TRBV4-1 to TRBJ1-5; unclear D gene. Germline V gives CDR1 MGHRA, CDR2 YSYEKL. CDR3 size: 14 residues. The V and J ends lost 8 bases and 5 bases respectively, with 16 bases between them. CDR3 coding DNA: TGCGCCAGCTCCGGCGGCGTGGCGGATCAGCCCCAGCATTTT. Protein sequence: CASSGGVADQPQHF.

The CDR3 protein is CASTHRRAGNTEAFF. CDR3 nucleotide sequence: TGTGCCAGCACTCACCGGCGGGCAGGGAACACTGAAGCTTTCTTT. The chain has TRBV6-5 and TRBJ1-1; unclear D gene. There are 15 residues in the CDR3. Germline CDR1 reads MNHEY; CDR2 reads SVGAGI. Trimming left V 7 bases short and J 1 base short, with 16 bases between.

This chain uses TRBV7-3 with TRBJ1-1; D is ambiguous. The CDR3 is made up of 13 amino acids. The V and J ends lost 1 base and 6 bases respectively, with 9 bases between them. Per germline, CDR1 SGHTA and CDR2 FQGTGA. CDR3 loop: CASSLREDAEAFF. As DNA, the CDR3 is TGTGCCAGCAGCTTAAGGGAGGACGCTGAAGCTTTCTTT.

V usage is TRBV15 and J usage is TRBJ2-2; D is possibly TRBD2 (5 bases). This CDR3 region has 14 residues. Germline-derived CDR1 and CDR2 are LNHNV and YYDKDF (reference sequence). Trimming cost V 8 bases and J 8 bases, with 18 bases left between them. The CDR3 reads CATALGVEEGELFF. CDR3 sequence (DNA): TGTGCCACCGCTCTCGGGGTTGAAGAGGGGGAGCTGTTTTTT.

The chain uses TRBV5-1 and TRBJ1-2; possible D gene TRBD1, 6 bases. The CDR3 extends over 15 amino acids. Germline-derived CDR1 and CDR2 are SGHRS and YFSETQ. The V gene lost 6 bases and the J gene lost 4 bases, with 19 bases spanning the gap. CDR3: CASKAAYGTSYGYTF. As DNA, the CDR3 is TGCGCCAGCAAGGCCGCGTATGGGACAAGCTATGGCTACACCTTC.

This clone was seen a handful of times. This chain links TRBV9 with TRBJ1-1; D ambiguous. The V and J ends lost 0 bases and 4 bases respectively, with 13 bases between them. There are 15 residues in the CDR3. In germline, CDR1 is SGDLS, CDR2 YYNGEE. Written as DNA, the CDR3 is TGTGCCAGCAGCGTAGCCGAGAAGGGAGGCACTGAAGCTTTCTTT. This codes for CASSVAEKGGTEAFF.